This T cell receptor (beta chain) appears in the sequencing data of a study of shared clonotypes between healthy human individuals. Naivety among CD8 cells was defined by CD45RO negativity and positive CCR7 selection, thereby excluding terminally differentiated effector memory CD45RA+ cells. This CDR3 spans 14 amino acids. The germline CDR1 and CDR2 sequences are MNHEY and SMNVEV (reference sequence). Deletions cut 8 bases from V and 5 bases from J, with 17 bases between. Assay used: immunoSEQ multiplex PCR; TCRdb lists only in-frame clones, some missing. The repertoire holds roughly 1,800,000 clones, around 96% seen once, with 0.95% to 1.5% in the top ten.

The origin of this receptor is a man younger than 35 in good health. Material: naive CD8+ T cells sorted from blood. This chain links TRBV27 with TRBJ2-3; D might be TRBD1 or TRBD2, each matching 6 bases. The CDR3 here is CASGHPGALDTQYF. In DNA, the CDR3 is TGTGCCAGCGGCCACCCGGGGGCCCTAGATACGCAGTATTTT.